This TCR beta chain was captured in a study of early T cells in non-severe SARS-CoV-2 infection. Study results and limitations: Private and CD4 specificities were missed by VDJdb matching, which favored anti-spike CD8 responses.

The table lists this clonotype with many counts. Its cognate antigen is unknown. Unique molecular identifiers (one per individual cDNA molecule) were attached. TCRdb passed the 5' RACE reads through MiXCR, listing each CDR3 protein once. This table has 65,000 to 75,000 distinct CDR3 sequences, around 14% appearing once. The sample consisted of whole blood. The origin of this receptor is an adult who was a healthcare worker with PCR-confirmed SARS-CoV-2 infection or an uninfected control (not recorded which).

The CDR3 DNA reads TGTGCCAGCAGTGAATGGGTAGGAGGGGCGGGGGCCAATCCGGAGCAGTTCTTC. Translated: CASSEWVGGAGANPEQFF. The chain couples TRBV6-1 to TRBJ2-1; D is perhaps TRBD2 (7 bases). Germline CDR1 MNHNS, CDR2 SASEGT. The CDR3 runs to 18 residues. The germline V and J ends were trimmed by 2 bases and 10 bases, with 27 bases remaining between them.